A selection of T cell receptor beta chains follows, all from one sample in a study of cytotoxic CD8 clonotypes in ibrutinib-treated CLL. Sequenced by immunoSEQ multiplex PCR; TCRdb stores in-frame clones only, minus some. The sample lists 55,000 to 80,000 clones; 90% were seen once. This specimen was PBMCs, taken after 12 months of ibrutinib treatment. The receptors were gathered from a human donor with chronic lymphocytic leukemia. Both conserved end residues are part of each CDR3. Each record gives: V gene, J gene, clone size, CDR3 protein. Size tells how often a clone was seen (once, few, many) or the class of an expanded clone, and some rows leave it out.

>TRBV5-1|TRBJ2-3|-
CASSLVTATSTDTQYF
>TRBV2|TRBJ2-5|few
CASSGRVETQYF
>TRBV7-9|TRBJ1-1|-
CASREGGTGGRYTEAFF
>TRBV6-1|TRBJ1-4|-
CASSDGNWGGGEKLFF
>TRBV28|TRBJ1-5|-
CASRSTGGNQPQHF
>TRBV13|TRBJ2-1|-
CASSSGTVNEQFF
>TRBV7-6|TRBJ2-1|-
CASSLSTSGKQFF
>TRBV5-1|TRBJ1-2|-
CASSLGQDGYGYTF
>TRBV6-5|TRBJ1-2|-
CASSYSSIGAGYTF
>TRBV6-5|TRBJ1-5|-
CASSPYSSNQPQHF
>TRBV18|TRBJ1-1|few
CASSPGQGTEAFF
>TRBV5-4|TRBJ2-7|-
CASSLATGGRDEQYF
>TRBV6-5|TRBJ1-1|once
CASSYLTGTRGTEAFF
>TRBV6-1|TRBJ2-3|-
CASRDRVTDTQYF
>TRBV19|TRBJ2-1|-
CASSITAGATYNEQFF
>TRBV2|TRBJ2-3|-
CASSAEGVSTDTQYF
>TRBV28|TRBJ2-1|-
CASRLNRGGRYNEQFF
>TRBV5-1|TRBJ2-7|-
CASSLDSRNYEQYF
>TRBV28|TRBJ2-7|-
CASNARGRTEQYF
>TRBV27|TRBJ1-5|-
CASSPDSGGNQPQHF
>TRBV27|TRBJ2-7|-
CASSTPHRGSPYEQYF
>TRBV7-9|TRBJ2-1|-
CASSLASSGYSADEQFF
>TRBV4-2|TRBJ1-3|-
CASSQGPHSGNTIYF
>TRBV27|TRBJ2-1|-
CASTLGGPHNEQFF
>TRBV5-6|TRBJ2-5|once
CASSSLTGRFRETQYF
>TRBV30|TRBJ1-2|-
CAWSVLRGRIGYTF
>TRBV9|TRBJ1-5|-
CASTLGTERGQPQHF
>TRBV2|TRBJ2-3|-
CASSEENTDTQYF
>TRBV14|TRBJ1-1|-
CASSHLVSTEAFF
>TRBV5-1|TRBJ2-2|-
CASSFQNGELFF
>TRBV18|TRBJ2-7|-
CASSPRPGQSSTHEQYF
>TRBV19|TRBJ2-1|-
CASSIMGRPGYNEQFF
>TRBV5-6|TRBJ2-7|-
CASSLGLPPYEQYF
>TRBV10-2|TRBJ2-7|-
CASRGSGTFYEQYF
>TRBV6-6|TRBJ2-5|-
CASSSGTSGLQETQYF
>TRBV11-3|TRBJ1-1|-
CASSPLIPGRARHTEAFF
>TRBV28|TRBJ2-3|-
CASSPLGAGGTDTQYF
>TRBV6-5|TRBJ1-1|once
CASTADPNTEAFF
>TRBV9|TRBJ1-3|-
CASSITGQGAGNTIYF
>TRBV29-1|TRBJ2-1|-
CSVPVRNEQFF
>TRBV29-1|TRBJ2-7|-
CSVATFDEQYF
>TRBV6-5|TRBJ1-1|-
CASSKGTEAFF
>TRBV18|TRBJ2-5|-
CASSPLSAGVGQETQYF
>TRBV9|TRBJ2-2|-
CASSVAPSGRIRELFF
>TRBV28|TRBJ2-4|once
CASGLQGNIQYF
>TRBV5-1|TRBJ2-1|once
CASSLQRETYNEQFF
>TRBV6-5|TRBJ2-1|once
CASSRPWDRGSEQFF
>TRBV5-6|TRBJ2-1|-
CASSWGTSGNHGEQFF
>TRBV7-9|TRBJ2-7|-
CASSLALGEEYF
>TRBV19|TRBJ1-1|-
CASSIALPAEAFF
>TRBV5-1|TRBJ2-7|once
CASSLGPSAEQYF
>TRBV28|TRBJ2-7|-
CASSLTGEPYEQYF